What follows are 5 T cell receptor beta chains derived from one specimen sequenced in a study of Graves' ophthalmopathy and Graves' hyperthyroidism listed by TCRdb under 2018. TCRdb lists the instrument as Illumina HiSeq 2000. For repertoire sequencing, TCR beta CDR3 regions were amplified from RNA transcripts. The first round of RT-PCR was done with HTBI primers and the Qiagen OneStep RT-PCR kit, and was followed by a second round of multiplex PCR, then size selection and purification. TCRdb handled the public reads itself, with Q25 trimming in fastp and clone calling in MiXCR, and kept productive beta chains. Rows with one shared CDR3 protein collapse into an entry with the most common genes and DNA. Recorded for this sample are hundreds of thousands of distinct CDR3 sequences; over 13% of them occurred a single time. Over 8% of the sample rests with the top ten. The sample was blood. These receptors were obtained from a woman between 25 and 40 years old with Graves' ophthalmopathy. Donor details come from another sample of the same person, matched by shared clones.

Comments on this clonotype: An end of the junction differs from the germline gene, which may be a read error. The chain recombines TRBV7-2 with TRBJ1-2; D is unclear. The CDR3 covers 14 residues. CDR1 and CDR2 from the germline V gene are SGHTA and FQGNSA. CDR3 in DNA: TGTGCCAGCAGCTTAGATCGGACCTTCCTTGGCTTCACCTTC. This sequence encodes CASSLDRTFLGFTF.

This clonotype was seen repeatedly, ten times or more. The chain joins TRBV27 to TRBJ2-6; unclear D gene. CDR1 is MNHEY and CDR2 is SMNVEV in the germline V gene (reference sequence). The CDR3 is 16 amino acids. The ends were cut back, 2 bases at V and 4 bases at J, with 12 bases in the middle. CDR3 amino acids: CASSLAPRSGANVLTF. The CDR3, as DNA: TGTGCCAGCAGTTTAGCCCCCCGGTCAGGGGCCAACGTCCTGACTTTC.

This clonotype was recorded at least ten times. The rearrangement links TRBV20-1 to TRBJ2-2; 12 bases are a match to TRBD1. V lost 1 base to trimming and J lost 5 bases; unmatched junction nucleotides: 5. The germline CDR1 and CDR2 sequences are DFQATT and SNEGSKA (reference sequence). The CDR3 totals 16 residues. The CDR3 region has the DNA TGCAGTGCTAGAGTGGGGGACAGGGGGCGGACCGGGGAGCTGTTTTTT. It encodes CSARVGDRGRTGELFF.

CDR3 DNA: TGTGCCAGCAGCTTAAGAACGGAGGGGTTTTACGAGCAGTACTTC. This sequence encodes CASSLRTEGFYEQYF. The chain is built from TRBV7-2 and TRBJ2-7; possible D gene TRBD2, 6 bases. V was shortened by 2 bases and J by 4 bases, with 15 bases between the two germline ends. The germline V gene encodes CDR1 SGHTA and CDR2 FQGNSA. This CDR3 is 15 amino acids long.

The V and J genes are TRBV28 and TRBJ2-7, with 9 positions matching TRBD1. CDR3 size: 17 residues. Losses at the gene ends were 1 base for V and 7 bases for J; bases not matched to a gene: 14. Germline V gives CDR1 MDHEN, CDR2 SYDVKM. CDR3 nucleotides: TGTGCCAGCAGTTTATTGGACAGGGGTGGCCTCATGAGGGAGCAGTACTTC. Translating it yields CASSLLDRGGLMREQYF.